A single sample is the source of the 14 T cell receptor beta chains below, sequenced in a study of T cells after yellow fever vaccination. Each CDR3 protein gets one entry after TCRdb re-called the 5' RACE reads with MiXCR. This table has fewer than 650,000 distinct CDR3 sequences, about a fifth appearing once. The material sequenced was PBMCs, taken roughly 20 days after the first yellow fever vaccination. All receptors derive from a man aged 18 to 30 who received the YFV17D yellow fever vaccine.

This CDR3 is CASSFTGGNYGYTF. CDR3 in DNA: TGTGCCAGCAGCTTCACCGGGGGAAACTATGGCTACACCTTC. The chain links TRBV7-2 to TRBJ1-2; D perhaps matches TRBD1 (5 bases). Trimming left V 3 bases short and J 2 bases short, with 10 bases between. Germline-derived CDR1 and CDR2 are SGHTA and FQGNSA. There are 14 residues in the CDR3. Variable domain in full (rest from reference TRBV7-2 and TRBJ1-2): GAGVSQSPSNKVTEKGKDVELRCDPISGHTALYWYRQSLGQGLEFLIYFQGNSAPDKSGLPSDRFSAERTGGSVSTLTIQRTQQEDSAVYLCASSFTGGNYGYTFGSGTRLTVV.

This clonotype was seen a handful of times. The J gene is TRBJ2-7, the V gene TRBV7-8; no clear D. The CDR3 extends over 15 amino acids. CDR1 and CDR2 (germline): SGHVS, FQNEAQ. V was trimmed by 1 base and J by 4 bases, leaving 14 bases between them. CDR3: CASSLGATRPYEQYV. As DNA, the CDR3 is TGTGCCAGCAGCTTAGGGGCCACCCGACCATACGAGCAGTACGTC.

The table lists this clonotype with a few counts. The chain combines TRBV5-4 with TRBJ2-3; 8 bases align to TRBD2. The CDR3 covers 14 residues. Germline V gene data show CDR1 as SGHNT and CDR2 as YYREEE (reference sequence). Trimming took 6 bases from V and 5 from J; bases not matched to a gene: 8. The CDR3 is CASKRGGGGDTQYF. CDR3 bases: TGTGCCAGCAAACGGGGGGGCGGCGGAGATACGCAGTATTTT.

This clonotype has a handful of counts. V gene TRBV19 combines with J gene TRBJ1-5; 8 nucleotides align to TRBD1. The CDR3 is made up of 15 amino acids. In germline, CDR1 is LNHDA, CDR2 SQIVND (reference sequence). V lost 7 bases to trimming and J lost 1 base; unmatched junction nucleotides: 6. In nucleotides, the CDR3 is TGTGCCAGTAAGGCAGGGGGCAGGAGCAATCAGCCCCAGCATTTT. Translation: CASKAGGRSNQPQHF.

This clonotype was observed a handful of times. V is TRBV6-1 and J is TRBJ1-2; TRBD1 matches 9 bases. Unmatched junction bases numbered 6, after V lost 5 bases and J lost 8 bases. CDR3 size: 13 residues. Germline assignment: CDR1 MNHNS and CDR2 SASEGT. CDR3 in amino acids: CASSKQGARGYTF. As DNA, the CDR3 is TGTGCCAGCAGTAAACAGGGGGCAAGAGGCTACACCTTC.

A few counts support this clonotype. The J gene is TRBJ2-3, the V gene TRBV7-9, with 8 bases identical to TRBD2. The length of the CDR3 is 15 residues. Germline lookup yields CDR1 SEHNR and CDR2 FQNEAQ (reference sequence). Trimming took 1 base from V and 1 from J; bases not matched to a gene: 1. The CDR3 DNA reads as TGTGCCAGCAGCTTAGTGACTAGCGGCACAGATACGCAGTATTTT. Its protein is CASSLVTSGTDTQYF.

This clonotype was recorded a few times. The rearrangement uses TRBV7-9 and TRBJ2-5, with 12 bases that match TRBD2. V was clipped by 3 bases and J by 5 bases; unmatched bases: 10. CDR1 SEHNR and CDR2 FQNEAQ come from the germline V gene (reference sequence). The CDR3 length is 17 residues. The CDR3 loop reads CASSFGLAGTNGETQYF. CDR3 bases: TGTGCCAGCAGCTTTGGACTAGCGGGGACAAATGGGGAGACCCAGTACTTC.

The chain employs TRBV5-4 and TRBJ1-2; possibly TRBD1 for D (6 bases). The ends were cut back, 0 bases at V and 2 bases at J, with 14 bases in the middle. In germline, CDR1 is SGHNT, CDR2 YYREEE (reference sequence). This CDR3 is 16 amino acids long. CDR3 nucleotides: TGTGCCAGCAGCTTGGTGGGGGCGCAGGCCAACTATGGCTACACCTTC. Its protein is CASSLVGAQANYGYTF.

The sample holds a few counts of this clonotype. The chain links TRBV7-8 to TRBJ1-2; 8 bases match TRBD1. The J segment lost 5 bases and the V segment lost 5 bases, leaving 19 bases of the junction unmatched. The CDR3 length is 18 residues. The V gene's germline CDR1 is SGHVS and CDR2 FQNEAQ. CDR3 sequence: CASSPGFTGRGQGYGYTF. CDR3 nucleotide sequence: TGTGCCAGCAGCCCAGGCTTTACTGGCAGGGGGCAGGGGTATGGCTACACCTTC. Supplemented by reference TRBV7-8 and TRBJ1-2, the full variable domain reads GAGVSQSPRYKVAKRGQDVALRCDPISGHVSLFWYQQALGQGPEFLTYFQNEAQLDKSGLPSDRFFAERPEGSVSTLKIQRTQQEDSAVYLCASSPGFTGRGQGYGYTFGSGTRLTVV.

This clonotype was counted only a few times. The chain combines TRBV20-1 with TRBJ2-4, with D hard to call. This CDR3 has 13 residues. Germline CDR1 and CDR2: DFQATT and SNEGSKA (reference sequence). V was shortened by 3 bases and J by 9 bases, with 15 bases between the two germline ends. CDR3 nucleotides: TGCAGTGCTAGTTTTGGCGGAAAAGGCATTCAGTACTTC. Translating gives CSASFGGKGIQYF.

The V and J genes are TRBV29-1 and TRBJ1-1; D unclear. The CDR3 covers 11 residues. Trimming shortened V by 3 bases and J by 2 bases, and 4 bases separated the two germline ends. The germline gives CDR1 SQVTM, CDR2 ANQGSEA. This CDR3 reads CSVEINTEAFF. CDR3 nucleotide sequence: TGCAGCGTTGAGATCAACACTGAAGCTTTCTTT.

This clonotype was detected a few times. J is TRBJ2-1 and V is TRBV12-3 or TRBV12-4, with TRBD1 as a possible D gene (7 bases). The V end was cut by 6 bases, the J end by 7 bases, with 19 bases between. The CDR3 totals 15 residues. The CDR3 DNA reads TGTGCCAGCAGCTGGAGGGGGCCTTCAGATAATGAGCAGTTCTTC. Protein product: CASSWRGPSDNEQFF.

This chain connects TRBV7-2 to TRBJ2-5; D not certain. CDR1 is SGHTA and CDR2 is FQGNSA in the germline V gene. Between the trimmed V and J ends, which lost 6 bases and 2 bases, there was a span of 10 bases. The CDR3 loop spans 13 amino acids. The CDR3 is CASRKRRQETQYF. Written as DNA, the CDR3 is TGTGCCAGCAGAAAACGACGGCAAGAGACCCAGTACTTC.

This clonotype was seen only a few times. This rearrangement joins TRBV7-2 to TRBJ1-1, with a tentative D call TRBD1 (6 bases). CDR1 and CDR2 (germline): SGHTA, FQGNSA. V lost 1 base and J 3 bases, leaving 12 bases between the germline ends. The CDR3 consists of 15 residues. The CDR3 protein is CASSLEPGADTEAFF. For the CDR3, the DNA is TGTGCCAGCAGCTTAGAACCGGGGGCGGACACTGAAGCTTTCTTT.